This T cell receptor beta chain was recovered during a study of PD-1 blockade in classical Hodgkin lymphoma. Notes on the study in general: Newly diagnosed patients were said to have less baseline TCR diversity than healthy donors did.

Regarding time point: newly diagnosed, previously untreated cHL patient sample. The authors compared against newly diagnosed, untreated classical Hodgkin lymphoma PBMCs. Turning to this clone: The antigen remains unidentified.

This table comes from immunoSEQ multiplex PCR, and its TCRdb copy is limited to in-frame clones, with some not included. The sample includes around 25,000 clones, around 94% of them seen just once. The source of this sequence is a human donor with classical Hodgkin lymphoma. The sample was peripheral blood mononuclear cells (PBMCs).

CDR3 DNA sequence: TGTGCCAGCTCACCACTAGCTTCCTACAATGAGCAGTTCTTC. This translates into CASSPLASYNEQFF. The rearrangement joins TRBV18 to TRBJ2-1, with D unclear. CDR1 is KGHSH, CDR2 LQKENI, per germline. V lost 1 base and J 1 base, leaving 5 bases between the germline ends. The CDR3 runs to 14 residues. Supplemented by reference TRBV18 and TRBJ2-1, the full variable domain reads NAGVMQNPRHLVRRRGQEARLRCSPMKGHSHVYWYRQLPEEGLKFMVYLQKENIIDESGMPKERFSAEFPKEGPSILRIQQVVRGDSAAYFCASSPLASYNEQFFGPGTRLTVL.